This TCR beta chain was recovered during a study of T cell responses to AZD1222 COVID-19 vaccine. Study outcomes and limitations: Spike-specific TCR breadth and depth grew following two AZD1222 doses.

This clone was seen only a few times. The antigen is not known. Clones were read by immunoSEQ multiplex PCR, and TCRdb kept only the in-frame ones, dropping some. This sample has some 140,000 clones, with 75% to 90% found just once. The CDR3 covers 12 residues. V dropped 5 bases and J dropped 3 bases, with 8 bases sitting between them. The sample in question was peripheral blood, obtained on day 0 of AZD1222 vaccination. The clonotype comes from an adult in good health. The chain carries TRBV12-3 or TRBV12-4 and TRBJ2-7; D ambiguous. The CDR3, as DNA: TGTGCCAGCAGTCCATTTGGCTACGAGCAGTACTTC. Its translation is CASSPFGYEQYF.